The 23 T cell receptor beta chains in this list originate from one sample, sequenced in a study of lymphopenia after photon versus proton radiotherapy. Clones were read by immunoSEQ multiplex PCR, and TCRdb kept only the in-frame ones, dropping some. The repertoire holds around 55,000 clones, approximately 84% seen once, with around 2% in the top ten. Sequenced here: peripheral blood, sampled from a patient treated with proton-based radiotherapy. The receptor set was obtained from a man in his 60s with pancreatic cancer.

On this clone itself: Additional DNA sequences in this sample encode the identical CDR3. This sequence joins TRBV7-2 and TRBJ1-1; D unclear. This CDR3 spans 13 amino acids. The ends were cut back, 2 bases at V and 2 bases at J, with 6 bases in the middle. Looked up from germline, CDR1 is SGHTA and CDR2 is FQGNSA. CDR3 sequence reads: CASSLLGNTEAFF. The CDR3 region has the DNA TGTGCCAGCAGCTTATTGGGAAACACTGAAGCTTTCTTT. The full variable domain, completed using reference TRBV7-2 and TRBJ1-1, is GAGVSQSPSNKVTEKGKDVELRCDPISGHTALYWYRQSLGQGLEFLIYFQGNSAPDKSGLPSDRFSAERTGGSVSTLTIQRTQQEDSAVYLCASSLLGNTEAFFGQGTRLTVV.

This chain joins TRBV27 and TRBJ2-2, with 9 bases lining up with TRBD1. J lost 8 bases, V lost 5 bases, and 6 bases had no gene match. The CDR3 spans 14 residues. Germline CDR1 and CDR2: MNHEY and SMNVEV (reference sequence). For the CDR3, the DNA is TGTGCCAGCAGTCTACAGGGGGCTTCAGGGGAGCTGTTTTTT. Amino acids: CASSLQGASGELFF.

There are a few counts of this clone. The chain joins TRBV28 to TRBJ2-2; no firm D call. V gave up 1 base and J gave up 2 bases, with 11 bases separating them. From germline, CDR1 is MDHEN and CDR2 SYDVKM. This CDR3 has 16 amino acids. As DNA, the CDR3 is TGTGCCAGCAGTTTATTACCGGTTCCAAACACCGGGGAGCTGTTTTTT. Translating gives CASSLLPVPNTGELFF.

J is TRBJ2-7 and V is TRBV7-2; the D is unclear. Germline values: CDR1 SGHTA, CDR2 FQGNSA. The CDR3 spans 14 residues. Between the trimmed V and J ends, which lost 1 base and 0 bases, there was a span of 7 bases. In nucleotides, the CDR3 is TGTGCCAGCAGCTTAGGTGACGGCTCCTACGAGCAGTACTTC. Protein product: CASSLGDGSYEQYF.

This chain joins TRBV4-3 and TRBJ1-1; 8 bases match TRBD1. The V gene's germline CDR1 is LGHNA and CDR2 YSLEER. The ends lost 1 base at V and 5 bases at J; junction bases unmatched: 9. The CDR3 is 16 residues long. As DNA, the CDR3 is TGCGCCAGCAGCCAAGTTCAGGGGGCCTCGGGGACTGAAGCTTTCTTT. This encodes CASSQVQGASGTEAFF.

V and J are TRBV2 and TRBJ1-1; D ambiguous. Germline assignment: CDR1 SNHLY and CDR2 FYNNEI. The CDR3 is made up of 13 amino acids. Trimming took off 6 bases at V and 5 bases at J, with 13 bases between the two ends. CDR3 loop: CASSFGRETEAFF. CDR3 sequence (DNA): TGTGCCAGCAGCTTCGGGAGGGAAACTGAAGCTTTCTTT. Based on the CDR3 plus reference TRBV2 and TRBJ1-1, the full variable domain is EPEVTQTPSHQVTQMGQEVILRCVPISNHLYFYWYRQILGQKVEFLVSFYNNEISEKSEIFDDQFSVERPDGSNFTLKIRSTKLEDSAMYFCASSFGRETEAFFGQGTRLTVV.

This chain connects TRBV4-2 to TRBJ1-5, with D perhaps TRBD1 (6 bases). The germline V gene encodes CDR1 LGHNA and CDR2 YNFKEQ. V lost 0 bases, J lost 0 bases, and 21 bases lay in between. The CDR3 contains 20 residues. The CDR3 region has the DNA TGTGCCAGCAGCCAAGACCCCGCACAGGGCGGGTACGGTAGCAATCAGCCCCAGCATTTT. Protein sequence: CASSQDPAQGGYGSNQPQHF.

A single count supports this clone. The J gene is TRBJ2-6, the V gene TRBV27; unclear D gene. Trimming pared 3 bases from V and 1 base from J, leaving 7 bases between. From germline, CDR1 is MNHEY and CDR2 SMNVEV (reference sequence). The length of the CDR3 is 15 residues. CDR3 amino acids: CASSFLGSGANVLTF. The CDR3 DNA reads TGTGCCAGCAGTTTTCTGGGGTCTGGGGCCAACGTCCTGACTTTC.

The chain joins TRBV28 to TRBJ2-7; TRBD2 is a possible D gene (5 bases). Germline CDR1 is MDHEN and CDR2 is SYDVKM. This CDR3 contains 12 residues. Trimming took off 3 bases at V and 10 bases at J, with 13 bases between the two ends. CDR3 sequence (DNA): TGTGCCAGCAGTTTTGTGGCGGGTAGACAGTACTTC. As protein: CASSFVAGRQYF.

The chain joins TRBV5-4 to TRBJ2-7, with 9 nucleotides matching TRBD1. The CDR3 loop spans 14 amino acids. Germline assignment: CDR1 SGHNT and CDR2 YYREEE (reference sequence). J lost 6 bases, V lost 4 bases, and 8 bases had no gene match. CDR3 nucleotides: TGTGCCAGCAGCAGCAGACAGGGGGGAGGCGAGCAGTACTTC. Amino acids: CASSSRQGGGEQYF.

The chain employs TRBV11-2 and TRBJ2-7, with TRBD2 matching over 14 bases. The CDR3 is made up of 16 amino acids. Trimming cost V 4 bases and J 2 bases; bases outside gene matches: 4. CDR1 and CDR2 (germline): SGHAT, FQNNGV. The CDR3 bases are TGTGCCAGCAGCTCCGGACTAGCGGGAGGTACCTACGAGCAGTACTTC. Translated: CASSSGLAGGTYEQYF.

In the case of this clone: The germline gene is not matched at one end of the junction; a read error may be the cause. CDR3 protein: CASSLLAIRGAGEQFF. In DNA, the CDR3 is TGTGCTAGCAGCTTACTAGCAATCCGGGGGGCTGGTGAGCAGTTCTTC. The gene calls are TRBV7-7 and TRBJ2-1, with a tentative D call TRBD2 (7 bases). The CDR3 totals 16 residues. The germline V gene encodes CDR1 SSHAT and CDR2 FNYEAQ (reference sequence).

The rearrangement links TRBV2 to TRBJ1-2; D gene ambiguous. The CDR3 length is 16 residues. The germline CDR1 and CDR2 sequences are SNHLY and FYNNEI. V was clipped by 1 base and J by 0 bases, with 12 bases between them. CDR3 protein: CASSEDGSRANYGYTF. Written as DNA, the CDR3 is TGTGCCAGCAGTGAAGATGGGTCTAGGGCTAACTATGGCTACACCTTC. Full variable domain (outside the CDR3, taken from reference TRBV2 and TRBJ1-2): EPEVTQTPSHQVTQMGQEVILRCVPISNHLYFYWYRQILGQKVEFLVSFYNNEISEKSEIFDDQFSVERPDGSNFTLKIRSTKLEDSAMYFCASSEDGSRANYGYTFGSGTRLTVV.

This rearrangement joins TRBV5-6 to TRBJ2-7; TRBD1 might be the D (6 bases). V gave up 2 bases and J gave up 3 bases, with 12 bases separating them. The CDR3 spans 14 residues. The germline V gene has CDR1 SGHDT and CDR2 YYEEEE. The CDR3 protein is CASSFQDRIYEQYF. The CDR3 DNA follows: TGTGCCAGCAGCTTCCAAGACAGGATCTACGAGCAGTACTTC.

The chain has TRBV30 and TRBJ1-2; D may be TRBD1 (6 bases). Trimming took off 1 base at V and 5 bases at J, with 14 bases between the two ends. Germline loops: CDR1 GTSNPN, CDR2 SVGIG (reference sequence). CDR3 size: 14 residues. The CDR3 reads CAWSAGGAGYGYTF. The DNA for the CDR3 is TGTGCCTGGAGTGCGGGGGGCGCGGGGTATGGCTACACCTTC.

V and J are TRBV9 and TRBJ2-1; 8 nucleotides agree with TRBD2. The CDR3 contains 17 residues. With 0 bases clipped from V and 7 bases from J, the junction kept 12 bases outside the gene matches. Germline CDR1 and CDR2: SGDLS and YYNGEE. CDR3: CASSVEGSGRGVNEQFF. The DNA for the CDR3 is TGTGCCAGCAGCGTAGAGGGGAGCGGGAGAGGCGTGAATGAGCAGTTCTTC. The variable domain in full, completed from reference TRBV9 and TRBJ2-1, reads DSGVTQTPKHLITATGQRVTLRCSPRSGDLSVYWYQQSLDQGLQFLIQYYNGEERAKGNILERFSAQQFPDLHSELNLSSLELGDSALYFCASSVEGSGRGVNEQFFGPGTRLTVL.

The chain has TRBV2 and TRBJ1-5; a weak D match, TRBD1 (6 bases). CDR3 length equals 14 residues. V lost 6 bases and J lost 4, with 13 bases in between. Germline V gene sequence: CDR1 SNHLY, CDR2 FYNNEI. The CDR3 protein is CASRAEGVNQPQHF. The CDR3 DNA sequence: TGTGCCAGCAGGGCGGAGGGGGTGAATCAGCCCCAGCATTTT.

The rearrangement uses TRBV5-6 and TRBJ2-1; D gene unclear. Germline CDR1 is SGHDT and CDR2 is YYEEEE. CDR3 size: 11 residues. Between the trimmed V and J ends, which lost 7 bases and 3 bases, there was a span of 5 bases. As DNA, the CDR3 is TGTGCCAGCGAATTCTACAATGAGCAGTTCTTC. Its translation is CASEFYNEQFF.

The chain has TRBV11-3 and TRBJ2-3, with 10 bases that match TRBD1. Losses at the gene ends were 5 bases for V and 5 bases for J; bases not matched to a gene: 7. This CDR3 spans 15 amino acids. Germline assignment: CDR1 SGHNT and CDR2 YENEEA. The CDR3: CASSQGQGPEDTQYF. The CDR3 DNA follows: TGTGCCAGCAGCCAGGGACAGGGGCCCGAAGATACGCAGTATTTT.

This clone was detected only once. V is TRBV15 and J is TRBJ1-2; D not resolved. V dropped 0 bases and J dropped 4 bases, with 12 bases sitting between them. CDR3 size: 15 residues. In germline, CDR1 is LNHNV, CDR2 YYDKDF (reference sequence). CDR3 nucleotides: TGTGCCACCAGCAGAGATCCAGTTAACCCCTATGGCTACACCTTC. Translation: CATSRDPVNPYGYTF. The full variable domain, in which reference TRBV15 and TRBJ1-2 provide the parts outside the CDR3, is DAMVIQNPRYQVTQFGKPVTLSCSQTLNHNVMYWYQQKSSQAPKLLFHYYDKDFNNEADTPDNFQSRRPNTSFCFLDIRSPGLGDTAMYLCATSRDPVNPYGYTFGSGTRLTVV.

The chain is built from TRBV29-1 and TRBJ1-2; D not certain. The V end lost 4 bases, the J end lost 0 bases, and 12 bases lay between the germline ends. This CDR3 is 14 amino acids long. Germline V gives CDR1 SQVTM, CDR2 ANQGSEA. The chain's CDR3 is CSVVERISNYGYTF. The CDR3 region has the DNA TGCAGCGTTGTCGAACGGATCTCTAACTATGGCTACACCTTC.

In its sample, this clone was seen many times. The genes are TRBV27 and TRBJ2-2; the D gene could be TRBD1 or TRBD2 (5 bases each). The V gene lost 10 bases and the J gene lost 8 bases, with 14 bases spanning the gap. The CDR3 loop spans 12 amino acids. Looked up from germline, CDR1 is MNHEY and CDR2 is SMNVEV (reference sequence). The CDR3 nucleotides read TGTGCCACCAGGGAGTTTATGGGGGAGCTGTTTTTT. It is translated as CATREFMGELFF.

The chain employs TRBV13 and TRBJ1-1; D uncertain. The CDR3 contains 12 residues. From germline, CDR1 is PRHDT and CDR2 FYEKMQ (reference sequence). Trimming pared 2 bases from V and 8 bases from J, leaving 9 bases between. The CDR3 DNA reads as TGTGCCAGCAGCTTATTCGGTGGAGAAGCTTTCTTT. Translating it yields CASSLFGGEAFF.